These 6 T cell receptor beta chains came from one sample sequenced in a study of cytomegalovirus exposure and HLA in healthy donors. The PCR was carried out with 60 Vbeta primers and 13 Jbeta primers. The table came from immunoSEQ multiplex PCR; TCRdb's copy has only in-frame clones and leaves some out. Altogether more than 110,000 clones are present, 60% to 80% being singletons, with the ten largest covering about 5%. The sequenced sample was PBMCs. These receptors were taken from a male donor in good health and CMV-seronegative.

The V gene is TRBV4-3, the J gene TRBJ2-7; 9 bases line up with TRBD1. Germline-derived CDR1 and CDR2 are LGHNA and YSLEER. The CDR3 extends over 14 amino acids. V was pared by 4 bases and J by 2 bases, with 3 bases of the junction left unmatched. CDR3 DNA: TGCGCCAGCAGCCTCGGGACAGGGCCCTACGAGCAGTACTTC. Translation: CASSLGTGPYEQYF.

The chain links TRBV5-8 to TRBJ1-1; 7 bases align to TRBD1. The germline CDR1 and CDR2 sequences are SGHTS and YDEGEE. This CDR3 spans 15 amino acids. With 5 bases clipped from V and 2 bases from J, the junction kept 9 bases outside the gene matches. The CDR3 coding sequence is TGTGCCAGCAGGCCCCGGGGGACAGCCAACACTGAAGCTTTCTTT. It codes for CASRPRGTANTEAFF.

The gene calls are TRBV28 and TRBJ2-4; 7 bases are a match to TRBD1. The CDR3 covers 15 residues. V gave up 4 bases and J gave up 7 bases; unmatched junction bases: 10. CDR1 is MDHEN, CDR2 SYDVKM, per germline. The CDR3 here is CASSSPGQLVNIQYF. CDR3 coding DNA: TGTGCCAGCAGTTCGCCGGGACAGCTGGTGAACATTCAGTACTTC. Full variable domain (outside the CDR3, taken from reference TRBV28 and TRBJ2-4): DVKVTQSSRYLVKRTGEKVFLECVQDMDHENMFWYRQDPGLGLRLIYFSYDVKMKEKGDIPEGYSVSREKKERFSLILESASTNQTSMYLCASSSPGQLVNIQYFGAGTRLSVL.

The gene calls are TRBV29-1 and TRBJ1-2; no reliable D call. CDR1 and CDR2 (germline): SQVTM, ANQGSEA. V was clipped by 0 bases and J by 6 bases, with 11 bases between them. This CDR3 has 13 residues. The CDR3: CSVEDPGIHGYTF. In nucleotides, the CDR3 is TGCAGCGTTGAAGATCCAGGTATTCATGGCTACACCTTC.

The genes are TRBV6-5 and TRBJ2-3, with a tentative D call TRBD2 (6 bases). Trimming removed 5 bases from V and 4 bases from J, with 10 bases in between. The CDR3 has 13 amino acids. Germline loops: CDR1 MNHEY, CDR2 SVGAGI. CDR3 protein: CASSPLAPDTQYF. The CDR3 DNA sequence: TGTGCCAGCAGTCCTCTAGCGCCAGATACGCAGTATTTT.

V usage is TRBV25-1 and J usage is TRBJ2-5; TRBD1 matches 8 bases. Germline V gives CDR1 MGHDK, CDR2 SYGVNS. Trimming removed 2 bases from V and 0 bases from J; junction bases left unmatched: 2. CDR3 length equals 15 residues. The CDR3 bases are TGTGCCAGCAGTGAAAACAGGGGGTACCAAGAGACCCAGTACTTC. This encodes CASSENRGYQETQYF.